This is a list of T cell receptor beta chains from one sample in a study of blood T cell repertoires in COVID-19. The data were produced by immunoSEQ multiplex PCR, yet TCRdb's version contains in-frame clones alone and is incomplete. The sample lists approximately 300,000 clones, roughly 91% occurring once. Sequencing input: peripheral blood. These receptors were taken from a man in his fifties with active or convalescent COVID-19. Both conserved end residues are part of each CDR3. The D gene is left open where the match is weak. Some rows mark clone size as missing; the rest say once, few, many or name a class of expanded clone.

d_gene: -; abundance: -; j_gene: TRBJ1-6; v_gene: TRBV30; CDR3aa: CAWSGGPRGFNSPLHF; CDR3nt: TGTGCCTGGAGTGGGGGGCCGAGGGGATTCAATTCACCCCTCCACTTT
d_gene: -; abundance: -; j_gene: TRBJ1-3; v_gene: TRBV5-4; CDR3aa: CASSPPTGWHTLLSGNTIYF; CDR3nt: TGTGCCAGCAGCCCGCCGACAGGCTGGCATACGTTACTTTCTGGAAACACCATATATTTT
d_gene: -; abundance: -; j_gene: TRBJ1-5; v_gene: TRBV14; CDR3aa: CASSQSGGTVRNF; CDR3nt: TGTGCCAGCAGCCAAAGTGGAGGTACTGTCAGAAATTTT
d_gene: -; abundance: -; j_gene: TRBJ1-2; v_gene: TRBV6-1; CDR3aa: CASSASGGTLTNYGYTF; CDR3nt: TGTGCCAGCAGTGCCAGCGGGGGGACCCTAACTAACTATGGCTACACCTTC
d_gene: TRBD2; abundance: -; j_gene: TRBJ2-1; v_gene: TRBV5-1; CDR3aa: CASRQPGTSGGNEQFF; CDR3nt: TGCGCCAGCAGACAGCCCGGGACTAGCGGGGGCAATGAGCAGTTCTTC
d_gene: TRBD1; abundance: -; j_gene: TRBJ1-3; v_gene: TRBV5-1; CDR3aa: CASSPQGTDTIYF; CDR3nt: TGCGCCAGCAGCCCACAGGGGACGGACACCATATATTTT
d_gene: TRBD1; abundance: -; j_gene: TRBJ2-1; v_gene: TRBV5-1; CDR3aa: CASSLTGFGLTEQFF; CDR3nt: TGCGCCAGCAGCCTGACAGGGTTTGGTCTGACGGAGCAGTTCTTC
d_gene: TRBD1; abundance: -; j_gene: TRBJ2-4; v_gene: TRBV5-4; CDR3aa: CASSLGQGALAKNIQYF; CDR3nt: TGTGCCAGCAGCTTGGGACAGGGGGCCTTAGCCAAAAACATTCAGTACTTC
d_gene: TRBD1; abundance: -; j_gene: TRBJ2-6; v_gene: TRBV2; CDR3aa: CASCGGQGESGANVLTF; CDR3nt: TGTGCCAGCTGTGGAGGACAGGGGGAGAGTGGGGCCAACGTCCTGACTTTC
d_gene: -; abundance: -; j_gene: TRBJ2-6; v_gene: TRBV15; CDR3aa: CATSRPETGANVLTF; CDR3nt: TGTGCCACCAGCAGACCGGAGACTGGGGCCAACGTCCTGACTTTC
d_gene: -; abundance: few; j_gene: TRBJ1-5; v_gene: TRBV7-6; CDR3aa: CASSQHPPGHSRYDQPQHF; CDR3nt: TGTGCCAGCAGCCAACACCCTCCGGGACACTCCCGATACGATCAGCCCCAGCATTTT
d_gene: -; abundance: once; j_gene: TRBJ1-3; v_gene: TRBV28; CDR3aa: CASISGGASSGNTIYF; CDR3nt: TGTGCCAGCATCTCGGGGGGGGCTAGCTCTGGAAACACCATATATTTT
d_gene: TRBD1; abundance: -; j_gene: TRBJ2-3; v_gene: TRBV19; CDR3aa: CASSATGQGSSDTQYF; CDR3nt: TGTGCCAGTAGCGCCACGGGACAGGGTTCTTCGGATACGCAGTATTTT
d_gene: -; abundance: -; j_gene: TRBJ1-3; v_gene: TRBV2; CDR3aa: CASSESGGWGNTIYF; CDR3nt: TGTGCCAGCAGTGAATCTGGCGGGTGGGGAAACACCATATATTTT
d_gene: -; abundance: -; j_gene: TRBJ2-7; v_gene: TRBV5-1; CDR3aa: CASSPGHFSYEQYF; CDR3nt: TGCGCCAGCAGCCCAGGACACTTCTCCTACGAGCAGTACTTC
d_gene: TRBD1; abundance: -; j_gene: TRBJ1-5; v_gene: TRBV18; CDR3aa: CASSPGTGFNQPQHF; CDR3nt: TGTGCCAGCTCACCAGGGACAGGGTTCAATCAGCCCCAGCATTTT
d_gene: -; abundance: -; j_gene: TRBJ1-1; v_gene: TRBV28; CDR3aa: CASSVDTQNTEAFF; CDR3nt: TGTGCCAGCAGCGTCGACACCCAGAACACTGAAGCTTTCTTT
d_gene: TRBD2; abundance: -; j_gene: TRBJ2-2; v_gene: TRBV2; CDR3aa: CASRLAGASGELFF; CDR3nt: TGTGCCAGCAGGTTAGCGGGAGCCTCCGGGGAGCTGTTTTTT
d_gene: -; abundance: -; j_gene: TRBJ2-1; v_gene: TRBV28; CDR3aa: CASRLADFGYNEQFF; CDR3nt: TGTGCCAGCAGGTTAGCGGATTTCGGCTACAATGAGCAGTTCTTC
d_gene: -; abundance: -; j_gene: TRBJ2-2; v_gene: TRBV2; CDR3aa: CASRVGSNTGELFF; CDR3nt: TGTGCCAGCCGGGTGGGTTCGAACACCGGGGAGCTGTTTTTT
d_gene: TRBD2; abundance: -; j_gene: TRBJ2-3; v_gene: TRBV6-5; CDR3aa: CASSSTSGGPDTQYF; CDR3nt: TGTGCCAGCAGTTCAACTAGCGGGGGACCAGATACGCAGTATTTT
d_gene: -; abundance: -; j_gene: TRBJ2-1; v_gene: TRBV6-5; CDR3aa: CASSYYGGNEQFF; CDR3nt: TGTGCCAGCAGTTACTACGGAGGGAATGAGCAGTTCTTC
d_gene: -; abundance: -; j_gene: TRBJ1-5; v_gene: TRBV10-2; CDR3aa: CASSAYSNQPQHF; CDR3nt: TGCGCCAGCAGTGCCTATAGCAATCAGCCCCAGCATTTT
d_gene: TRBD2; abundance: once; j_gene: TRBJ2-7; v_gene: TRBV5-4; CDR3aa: CASSGASGSSSYEQYF; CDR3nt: TGTGCCAGCAGCGGAGCTAGCGGGAGTAGCTCCTACGAGCAGTACTTC
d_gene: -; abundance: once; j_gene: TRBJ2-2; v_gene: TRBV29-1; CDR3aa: CSVNGMGGQRGTGELFF; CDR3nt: TGCAGCGTGAACGGAATGGGGGGGCAGAGAGGCACCGGGGAGCTGTTTTTT
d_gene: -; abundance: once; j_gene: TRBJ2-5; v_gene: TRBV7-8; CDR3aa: CASSFRGWGGQETQYF; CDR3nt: TGTGCCAGCAGCTTTAGAGGTTGGGGCGGCCAAGAGACCCAGTACTTC
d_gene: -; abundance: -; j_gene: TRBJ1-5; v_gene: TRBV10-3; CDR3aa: CAISETPADQPQHF; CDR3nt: TGTGCCATCAGTGAAACACCGGCGGATCAGCCCCAGCATTTT
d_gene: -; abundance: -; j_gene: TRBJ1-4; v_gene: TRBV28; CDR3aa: CASSSVWALFF; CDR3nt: TGTGCCAGCAGTTCAGTCTGGGCTCTGTTTTTT
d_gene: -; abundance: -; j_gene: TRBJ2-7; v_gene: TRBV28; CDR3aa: CASSLNFGRREQYF; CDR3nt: TGTGCCAGCAGTTTAAATTTCGGGAGAAGGGAGCAGTACTTC
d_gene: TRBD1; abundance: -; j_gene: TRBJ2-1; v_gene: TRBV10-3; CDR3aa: CAISGGTGKPSSYNEQFF; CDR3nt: TGTGCCATCAGTGGGGGGACAGGTAAACCCAGCTCCTACAATGAGCAGTTCTTC
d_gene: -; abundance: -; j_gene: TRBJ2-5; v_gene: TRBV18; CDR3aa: CASSPTASLQETQYF; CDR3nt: TGTGCCAGCTCACCAACAGCTTCCCTCCAAGAGACCCAGTACTTC
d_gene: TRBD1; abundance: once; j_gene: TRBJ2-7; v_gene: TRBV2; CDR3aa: CASSGIDRGASYEQYF; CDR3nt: TGTGCCAGCAGTGGCATAGACAGGGGGGCCTCCTACGAGCAGTACTTC
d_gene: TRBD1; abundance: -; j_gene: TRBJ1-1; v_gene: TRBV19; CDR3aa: CASSIQGGTEAFF; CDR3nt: TGTGCCAGTAGTATACAGGGGGGCACTGAAGCTTTCTTT
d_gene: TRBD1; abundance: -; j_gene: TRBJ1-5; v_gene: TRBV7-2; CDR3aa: CASSSRGGTGRNQPQHF; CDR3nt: TGTGCCAGCAGCTCAAGGGGGGGGACAGGGAGGAATCAGCCCCAGCATTTT
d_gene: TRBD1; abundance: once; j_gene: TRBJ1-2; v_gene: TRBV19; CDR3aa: CASSIASGTANYGYTF; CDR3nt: TGTGCCAGTAGTATTGCATCCGGGACAGCTAACTATGGCTACACCTTC
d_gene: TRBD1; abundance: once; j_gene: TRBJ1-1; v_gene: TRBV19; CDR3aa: CASNAPGQGKITEAFF; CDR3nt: TGTGCCAGTAACGCGCCGGGACAGGGAAAGATTACTGAAGCTTTCTTT
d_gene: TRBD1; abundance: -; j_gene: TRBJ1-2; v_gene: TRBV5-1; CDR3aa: CASSEGQGFGYTF; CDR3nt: TGCGCCAGCAGCGAGGGACAGGGGTTTGGCTACACCTTC
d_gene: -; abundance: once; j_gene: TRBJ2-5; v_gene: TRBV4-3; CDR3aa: CASSQDGGLVGTQYF; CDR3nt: TGCGCCAGCAGCCAAGACGGGGGTTTGGTAGGGACCCAGTACTTC
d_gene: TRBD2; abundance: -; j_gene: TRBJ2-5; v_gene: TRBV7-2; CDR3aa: CASSGGLAGAPPYF; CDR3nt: TGTGCCAGCAGCGGGGGACTAGCGGGGGCCCCCCCGTACTTC
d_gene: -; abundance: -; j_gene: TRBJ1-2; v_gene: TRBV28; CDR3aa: CASSLDQGGGYTF; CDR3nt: TGTGCCAGCAGTTTAGATCAGGGAGGAGGCTACACCTTC
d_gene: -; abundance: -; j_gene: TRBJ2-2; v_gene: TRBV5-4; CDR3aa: CASSLSSRPTGELFF; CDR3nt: TGTGCCAGCAGCTTGAGCTCGCGGCCCACCGGGGAGCTGTTTTTT
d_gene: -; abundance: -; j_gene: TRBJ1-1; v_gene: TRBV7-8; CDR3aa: CASSTIRGPNTEAFF; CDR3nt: TGTGCCAGCAGCACTATAAGGGGCCCGAACACTGAAGCTTTCTTT
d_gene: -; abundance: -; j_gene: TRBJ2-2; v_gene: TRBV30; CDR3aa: CAWSQPDRNTGELFF; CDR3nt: TGTGCCTGGAGTCAACCGGACAGGAACACCGGGGAGCTGTTTTTT
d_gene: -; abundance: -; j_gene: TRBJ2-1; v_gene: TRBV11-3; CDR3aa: CASSSSAGSYNEQFF; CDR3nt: TGTGCCAGCAGTTCTAGTGCGGGGAGCTACAATGAGCAGTTCTTC
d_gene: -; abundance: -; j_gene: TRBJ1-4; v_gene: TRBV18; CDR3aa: CASSPNFGWEEKLFF; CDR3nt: TGTGCCAGCTCACCAAACTTCGGGTGGGAGGAAAAACTGTTTTTT
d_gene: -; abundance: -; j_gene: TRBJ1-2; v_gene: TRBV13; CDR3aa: CASREGGYGYTF; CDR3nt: TGTGCCAGCAGAGAAGGGGGCTATGGCTACACCTTC